The 8 T cell receptor beta chains below come from one sample, sequenced in a study of T cells expressing NK-cell markers. TCRdb re-called the 5' RACE reads and shows each CDR3 protein once, DNA omitted. The sample table includes 550,000 or so distinct CDR3 sequences. Sequences were obtained from blood T cells: a sorted CD56 or NKG2C T cell subset, CD4+ or CD8+ T cells, or bulk PBMC T cells (not recorded which). These receptor sequences come from a man aged 18 to 29 in good health.

The rearrangement links TRBV29-1 to TRBJ2-3; TCRdb names TRBD2, which stays unverified in the absence of DNA. The CDR3 has 14 residues. Looked up from germline, CDR1 is SQVTM and CDR2 is ANQGSEA. The CDR3 loop reads CSEGLAGYGDTQYF.

V usage is TRBV5-6 and J usage is TRBJ2-3; the TCRdb call, TRBD2, lacks DNA for checking. This CDR3 spans 13 amino acids. Germline-derived CDR1 and CDR2 are SGHDT and YYEEEE. The CDR3 is CASSRLGADTQYF.

V is TRBV12-3 or TRBV12-4 and J is TRBJ1-1. CDR3 size: 14 residues. The CDR3 region is CASRGFAGGLEAFF.

The rearrangement links TRBV27 to TRBJ2-1. Germline assignment: CDR1 MNHEY and CDR2 SMNVEV (reference sequence). CDR3 length equals 18 residues. Here the CDR3 reads CASSFAGPWRSSYNEQFF.

This chain uses TRBV20-1 with TRBJ1-5; TCRdb's D call of TRBD1 is untestable without DNA. The CDR3 contains 15 residues. The V gene's germline CDR1 is DFQATT and CDR2 SNEGSKA (reference sequence). CDR3: CSGVGGTYSNQPQHF.

The chain has TRBV12-3 or TRBV12-4 and TRBJ1-2; TCRdb's D call of TRBD1 is untestable without DNA. The CDR3 extends over 13 amino acids. The CDR3 sequence is CASRRGQEYGYTF.

The chain employs TRBV28 and TRBJ2-7; checking the TCRdb D call of TRBD2 is not possible without DNA. CDR1 and CDR2 (germline): MDHEN, SYDVKM. This CDR3 is 17 amino acids long. CDR3 sequence reads: CASSPPPSSGRAFEQYF.

V gene TRBV10-3 combines with J gene TRBJ1-3; with no DNA, the TCRdb D assignment of TRBD1 cannot be verified. The germline V gene encodes CDR1 ENHRY and CDR2 SYGVKD. The CDR3 consists of 14 residues. CDR3 sequence reads: CAISPTGTGNTIYF.